The T cell receptor beta chain described here comes from a study of identical twins. CDR1 is LGHDT and CDR2 is YNNKEL in the germline V gene (reference sequence). The CDR3 extends over 13 amino acids. The trim removed 6 bases at V and 12 bases at J, leaving 3 bases unmatched. TCRdb used MiXCR to reprocess the 5' RACE reads, holding one entry per CDR3 protein. The sample carries a few hundred thousand distinct CDR3 sequences, about 10% recorded once. The sequence was obtained from a man in his forties or fifties in good health. V usage is TRBV3-1 and J usage is TRBJ2-4; TRBD2 matches 15 bases. Sequences were obtained from memory T cells sorted from blood. CDR3 region: CASRPGLAGGQYF. Written as DNA, the CDR3 is TGTGCCAGCAGGCCGGGACTAGCGGGGGGTCAGTACTTC.